This T cell receptor (beta chain) was documented in a study of shared clonotypes between healthy human individuals. General study findings and limits: Clonotype sharing across donors was expected to vary with sequencing depth. Estimated richness was generally greater in naive than memory subsets.

Method: immunoSEQ multiplex PCR; TCRdb's copy keeps in-frame clones and lacks some. The profile shows roughly 1,000,000 clones, around 78% of them singletons. Caucasian adults residing in Nashville, Tennessee made up all the donors. CD4+ cell separation produced CD45RA+ naive and CD45RA-negative memory subsets. Germline V CDR1 and CDR2: SGHDN, FVKESK. The CDR3 sequence is 17 residues long. The V end was cut by 0 bases, the J end by 0 bases, with 12 bases between. With respect to this clone: Its specificity is not known.

This TCR came from a man between 18 and 29 years old in good health. Some clones in this sample may be carry-over from other donors' samples. This chain uses TRBV14 with TRBJ2-1; perhaps D is TRBD1 or TRBD2 (5 bases each). Material: memory CD4+ T cells from PBMCs. As for subset: CD45RA-negative fraction. The CDR3 reads CASSQDLRGSSYNEQFF. The DNA for the CDR3 is TGTGCCAGCAGCCAAGATTTGAGGGGTAGCTCCTACAATGAGCAGTTCTTC.